This TCR beta chain is drawn from a study of blood T cell repertoires in COVID-19. The wider study: The cDNA or gDNA used as material had been derived from T cells, B-cell-depleted T cells, or PBMCs.

Methods used by the authors: Reference gene primers were amplified, and this amplification served to estimate nucleated cell counts. TCRdb's copy holds only in-frame clones and misses some; the assay was immunoSEQ multiplex PCR. V, J and clone size derive from that table, while D and trimming were established from the DNA sequence. The sample has hundreds of thousands of clones, more than 90% seen once. The CDR3 extends over 15 amino acids. Germline assignment: CDR1 LNHNV and CDR2 YYDKDF (reference sequence). The trim removed 2 bases at V and 7 bases at J, leaving 11 bases unmatched. Cohort allocation depended upon clinical history that participants reported.

This chain links TRBV15 with TRBJ2-7, with 7 bases fitting TRBD1. This sequence was found in a man aged 55 to 70 who had recovered from COVID-19. The sequencing sample was made of PBMCs or T cells enriched from blood (not recorded which). CDR3: CATSRSTTGTGEQYF. As DNA, the CDR3 is TGTGCCACCAGCAGATCCACGACAGGGACGGGAGAGCAGTACTTC.